The entry that follows covers one TCR beta chain sequence. This CDR3 contains 15 residues. Germline CDR1 reads SGHTA; CDR2 reads FQGNSA. Unmatched junction bases numbered 5, after V lost 5 bases and J lost 0 bases. Unrecorded immune exposure was likely among donors, who were nominally healthy when sampled. The data derive from a study of cytomegalovirus exposure and HLA in healthy donors. Primers included in the PCR were 60 Vbeta and 13 Jbeta primers. Produced via immunoSEQ multiplex PCR; TCRdb's table is partial and in-frame only. The repertoire holds approximately 110,000 clones, with under 80% as singletons.

The chain is built from TRBV7-2 and TRBJ2-3; 7 positions agree with TRBD2. The receptor comes from a woman aged 55-75 years in good health and CMV-seropositive. Sequencing was done on a sample of PBMCs. The DNA of the CDR3 is TGTGCCAGCAGCCCGCGGGGGTATAGCACAGATACGCAGTATTTT. Protein product: CASSPRGYSTDTQYF.